These T cell receptor beta chains were read from a single sample in a study of blood T cell repertoires in COVID-19. Here immunoSEQ multiplex PCR was the method, and the copy in TCRdb shows in-frame clones only, minus some. Here the sample spans a few hundred thousand clones, roughly 91% being singletons. The sample taken for sequencing was peripheral blood. Receptors were obtained from a woman aged 25 to 39 with COVID-19, enrolled during active disease. The CDR3 runs from the conserved cysteine through the conserved F or W. D genes are given only for firm matches. Clone size is stated in some rows and not others, as once, few, many or a class when expanded.

cdr3_length clone_size d_call j_call v_call cdr3_aa cdr3_nt
15 few TRBD2 TRBJ2-3 TRBV6-5 CASTPAGAGVDTQYF TGTGCCAGCACCCCAGCGGGGGCCGGGGTAGATACGCAGTATTTT
14 - TRBD1 TRBJ1-2 TRBV28 CASSPTGVNYGYTF TGTGCCAGCAGCCCGACAGGGGTTAACTATGGCTACACCTTC
12 - - TRBJ1-5 TRBV11-2 CASSFSGQPQHF TGTGCCAGCAGCTTTTCAGGGCAGCCCCAGCATTTT
16 once TRBD2 TRBJ2-5 TRBV4-3 CASSPLGLAGQETQYF TGCGCCAGCAGCCCTCTAGGACTAGCGGGACAAGAGACCCAGTACTTC
14 - - TRBJ2-3 TRBV11-2 CASSPRQSTDTQYF TGTGCCAGCAGCCCGAGACAAAGCACAGATACGCAGTATTTT
13 - - TRBJ1-2 TRBV3-1/TRBV3-2 CASSQNGQYGYTF TGTGCCAGCAGCCAAAATGGGCAGTATGGCTACACCTTC
12 - - TRBJ1-3 TRBV12-3/TRBV12-4 CASSAGVNTIYF TGTGCCAGCAGTGCAGGGGTAAACACCATATATTTT
16 - - TRBJ1-4 TRBV2 CASSDGQTTTNEKLFF TGTGCCAGCAGTGATGGCCAGACAACAACTAATGAAAAACTGTTTTTT
15 - TRBD1 TRBJ2-2 TRBV5-1 CASSPGQGLPGELFF TGCGCCAGCAGCCCGGGACAGGGATTGCCCGGGGAGCTGTTTTTT
15 - TRBD2 TRBJ2-6 TRBV19 CASSTRGAGANVLTF TGTGCCAGTAGTACTCGGGGGGCTGGGGCCAACGTCCTGACTTTC
17 - TRBD1 TRBJ1-1 TRBV5-1 CASSLGTSPGGPTEAFF TGCGCCAGCAGCTTGGGTACATCGCCAGGGGGTCCGACTGAAGCTTTCTTT
14 - - TRBJ1-1 TRBV6-5 CASTMDRGNTEAFF TGTGCCAGCACCATGGACAGAGGGAACACTGAAGCTTTCTTT
11 few - TRBJ1-2 TRBV29-1 CSVEELEGYTF TGCAGCGTTGAAGAACTAGAGGGCTACACCTTC
13 - - TRBJ1-2 TRBV2 CASSEGFSYGYTF TGTGCCAGCAGTGAAGGGTTCAGCTATGGCTACACCTTC
17 - TRBD2 TRBJ2-3 TRBV5-1 CASSTPGLAGGSDTQYF TGCGCCAGCAGCACACCCGGCCTAGCGGGGGGTTCAGATACGCAGTATTTT
13 - - TRBJ1-2 TRBV14 CASSHLGVYGYTF TGTGCCAGCAGCCATCTAGGGGTCTATGGCTACACCTTC
16 - TRBD2 TRBJ2-1 TRBV7-8 CASSLARGDSYNEQFF TGTGCCAGCAGCTTAGCGCGGGGGGACTCCTACAATGAGCAGTTCTTC
17 - TRBD2 TRBJ2-3 TRBV5-1 CASSLGTSGGLTDTQYF TGCGCCAGCAGCTTGGGTACTAGCGGGGGCCTCACAGATACGCAGTATTTT
15 - - TRBJ1-2 TRBV7-9 CASSPQIGENYGYTF TGTGCCAGCAGCCCACAGATAGGGGAAAACTATGGCTACACCTTC
16 - TRBD1 TRBJ1-1 TRBV3-1/TRBV3-2 CASSRGQGWVGGEAFF TGTGCCAGCAGCCGTGGACAGGGGTGGGTGGGTGGTGAAGCTTTCTTT
13 - - TRBJ1-3 TRBV20-1 CSASKGSGNTIYF TGCAGTGCTAGTAAGGGGTCTGGAAACACCATATATTTT
14 - - TRBJ1-2 TRBV28 CASSLDTTNYGYTF TGTGCCAGCAGTTTGGACACCACTAACTATGGCTACACCTTC
13 - - TRBJ1-3 TRBV7-2 CASSLGQRNTIYF TGTGCCAGCAGCTTAGGGCAGAGAAACACCATATATTTT
18 once - TRBJ1-1 TRBV18 CASSPPPGTGIALTEAFF TGTGCCAGCTCACCTCCCCCGGGAACAGGGATAGCGCTGACTGAAGCTTTCTTT
15 - - TRBJ2-3 TRBV20-1 CSASGNSGSTDTQYF TGCAGTGCTAGTGGGAATAGCGGAAGCACAGATACGCAGTATTTT
15 - TRBD1 TRBJ1-4 TRBV18 CASSRRQGGDQKLFF TGTGCCAGCTCTCGACGACAGGGTGGAGACCAAAAACTGTTTTTT
18 few TRBD1 TRBJ1-1 TRBV9 CASSVSSMFGTGNTEAFF TGTGCCAGCAGCGTAAGCTCGATGTTCGGGACAGGGAACACTGAAGCTTTCTTT
12 - - TRBJ2-4 TRBV27 CASRGQKNIQYF TGTGCCAGTCGCGGACAGAAAAACATTCAGTACTTC
14 - - TRBJ1-2 TRBV28 CASSFRGTPYGYTF TGTGCCAGCAGTTTTCGGGGGACCCCTTACGGCTACACCTTC
13 - - TRBJ1-5 TRBV30 CAWASGGGQPQHF TGTGCCTGGGCGAGCGGGGGCGGGCAGCCCCAGCATTTT
14 - TRBD1 TRBJ1-4 TRBV19 CASIPSDREKKLFF TGTGCCAGTATCCCGTCGGACAGGGAGAAAAAACTGTTTTTT
13 - - TRBJ2-1 TRBV19 CASSITRGDEQFF TGTGCCAGTAGTATTACCAGGGGGGATGAGCAGTTCTTC
14 - TRBD1 TRBJ1-4 TRBV30 CAWSVGTVNEKLFF TGTGCCTGGAGTGTGGGGACAGTTAATGAAAAACTGTTTTTT
14 - TRBD1 TRBJ1-6 TRBV7-2 CASRSGRGTLPLHF TGTGCCAGCAGATCGGGCAGGGGGACGTTACCCCTCCACTTT
11 - TRBD1 TRBJ1-5 TRBV6-5 CTTGGGQPQHF TGCACCACAGGGGGCGGTCAGCCCCAGCATTTT
15 - - TRBJ2-2 TRBV11-2 CASSLFSTGYGELFF TGTGCCAGCAGCTTATTCTCAACAGGTTACGGGGAGCTGTTTTTT
16 - - TRBJ2-2 TRBV28 CASSLSSGSGTGELFF TGTGCCAGCAGTTTGTCCTCAGGGTCGGGCACCGGGGAGCTGTTTTTT
17 few TRBD1 TRBJ1-3 TRBV15 CATSRRKIQGITDTIYF TGTGCCACCAGCAGACGGAAGATACAGGGGATCACGGACACCATATATTTT
15 once - TRBJ2-1 TRBV15 CATGQGPGRYNEQFF TGTGCCACCGGTCAGGGTCCCGGCCGATACAATGAGCAGTTCTTC
14 - - TRBJ2-7 TRBV7-2 CASSLRRSTYEQYF TGTGCCAGCAGCTTAAGGAGGTCAACCTACGAGCAGTACTTC
14 - - TRBJ2-7 TRBV7-2 CASSPLLGGYEQYF TGTGCCAGCAGCCCACTTCTCGGGGGCTACGAGCAGTACTTC
15 - - TRBJ1-6 TRBV19 CASHSGRTEGSPLHF TGTGCCTCTCATTCGGGTCGGACAGAAGGTTCACCCCTCCACTTT
14 - TRBD1 TRBJ1-1 TRBV3-1/TRBV3-2 CASSPGQGDTEAFF TGTGCCAGCAGCCCGGGACAGGGAGACACTGAAGCTTTCTTT
13 - TRBD2 TRBJ2-3 TRBV2 CAARLADTDTQYF TGTGCCGCGAGACTAGCGGACACAGATACGCAGTATTTT
15 - - TRBJ1-2 TRBV6-5 CASRMGPPVNYGYTF TGTGCCAGCAGGATGGGGCCCCCTGTAAACTATGGCTACACCTTC
15 once TRBD2 TRBJ2-5 TRBV9 CASSVGLGLAETQYF TGTGCCAGCAGCGTAGGGCTAGGACTAGCTGAGACCCAGTACTTC
15 - TRBD1 TRBJ2-7 TRBV7-8 CASSSWTGGIYEQYF TGTGCCAGCAGCTCTTGGACAGGGGGCATCTACGAGCAGTACTTC
14 once TRBD1 TRBJ2-3 TRBV6-5 CASTRGPSTDTQYF TGTGCCAGCACGAGGGGGCCAAGCACAGATACGCAGTATTTT
15 - - TRBJ1-1 TRBV3-1/TRBV3-2 CASSQDRGRDTEAFF TGTGCCAGCAGCCAAGATCGGGGGAGGGACACTGAAGCTTTCTTT
14 - - TRBJ1-5 TRBV11-2 CASSLDGFYQPQHF TGTGCCAGCAGCTTAGACGGGTTTTATCAGCCCCAGCATTTT
13 once TRBD1 TRBJ2-7 TRBV7-8 CASRPGTDYEQYF TGTGCCAGCAGACCCGGGACAGACTACGAGCAGTACTTC
12 - - TRBJ2-4 TRBV28 CASGEAKNIQYF TGTGCCAGCGGAGAGGCCAAAAACATTCAGTACTTC
14 - TRBD1 TRBJ1-5 TRBV5-8 CASSPGQNYQPQHF TGTGCCAGCAGCCCGGGACAGAATTATCAGCCCCAGCATTTT
14 - - TRBJ1-2 TRBV5-1 CASSLDRVSYGYTF TGCGCCAGCAGCTTGGACAGGGTGAGCTATGGCTACACCTTC
14 - - TRBJ1-2 TRBV18 CASSGVGSNYGYTF TGTGCCAGCTCCGGGGTAGGTTCGAACTATGGCTACACCTTC
17 - TRBD2 TRBJ2-3 TRBV2 CASRRGLAGVMTDTQYF TGTGCCAGCAGAAGAGGGTTAGCGGGTGTTATGACAGATACGCAGTATTTT
14 - - TRBJ1-4 TRBV11-3 CASSPTATNEKLFF TGTGCCAGCAGCCCGACAGCAACTAATGAAAAACTGTTTTTT
16 - TRBD1 TRBJ2-5 TRBV7-2 CASSLTGTGGGETQYF TGTGCCAGCAGTTTAACCGGGACAGGGGGCGGGGAGACCCAGTACTTC
12 - - TRBJ1-6 TRBV5-6 CASSLARSPLHF TGTGCCAGCAGCTTGGCCCGGTCACCCCTCCACTTT